Listed below are T cell receptor beta chains from one sample, sequenced in a study of OX40 agonist ivuxolimab in advanced cancers. Generated by immunoSEQ multiplex PCR, the TCRdb table keeps only in-frame clones and is missing some. The top ten hold roughly 0.9% of the sample, which has roughly 62,000 clones, 65% to 90% seen once. Sample: CD4+ or CD8+ T cells sorted from blood, taken in a trial of the OX40 agonist ivuxolimab. These receptors all stem from an adult with an advanced solid tumor such as melanoma, head and neck, liver or kidney cancer. Both conserved end residues are part of each CDR3. A D gene is named only where the DNA matches it firmly. Clone sizes are given selectively: once, few, many, or a class where the clone is expanded.

j_call: TRBJ2-3; d_call: TRBD2; v_call: TRBV6-1; clone_size: -; cdr3_aa: CATTSGGAADTQYF; cdr3_nt: TGTGCCACAACTAGCGGGGGGGCCGCAGATACGCAGTATTTT
j_call: TRBJ2-2; d_call: TRBD2; v_call: TRBV6-5; clone_size: few; cdr3_aa: CASIRLAGDLGELFF; cdr3_nt: TGTGCCAGCATCCGACTAGCGGGAGACCTCGGGGAGCTGTTTTTT
j_call: TRBJ2-2; d_call: -; v_call: TRBV6-6; clone_size: -; cdr3_aa: CAIKMSGADGELFF; cdr3_nt: TGTGCCATCAAAATGTCCGGGGCCGACGGGGAGCTGTTTTTT
j_call: TRBJ1-5; d_call: -; v_call: TRBV7-2; clone_size: -; cdr3_aa: CASSLLSVPGQPQHF; cdr3_nt: TGTGCCAGCAGCTTACTTTCAGTTCCGGGGCAGCCCCAGCATTTT
j_call: TRBJ1-5; d_call: -; v_call: TRBV9; clone_size: -; cdr3_aa: CASSVAGGQPQHF; cdr3_nt: TGTGCCAGCAGCGTAGCTGGGGGCCAGCCCCAGCATTTT
j_call: TRBJ2-7; d_call: TRBD2; v_call: TRBV29-1; clone_size: -; cdr3_aa: CSGRGGAAEQYF; cdr3_nt: TGCAGCGGGCGGGGGGGGGCTGCGGAGCAGTACTTC
j_call: TRBJ1-3; d_call: -; v_call: TRBV5-1; clone_size: -; cdr3_aa: CASSPVDGISGNTIYF; cdr3_nt: TGCGCCAGCAGCCCGGTGGATGGGATCTCTGGAAACACCATATATTTT
j_call: TRBJ2-1; d_call: TRBD2; v_call: TRBV29-1; clone_size: -; cdr3_aa: CSVGTSQSSYNEQFF; cdr3_nt: TGCAGCGTGGGGACTAGCCAAAGCTCCTACAATGAGCAGTTCTTC
j_call: TRBJ1-1; d_call: -; v_call: TRBV4-1; clone_size: -; cdr3_aa: CASSSRGGSLEAFF; cdr3_nt: TGCGCCAGCAGCTCGCGTGGGGGATCCCTTGAAGCTTTCTTT
j_call: TRBJ1-2; d_call: -; v_call: TRBV29-1; clone_size: -; cdr3_aa: CSVETGREWYGYTF; cdr3_nt: TGCAGCGTTGAAACGGGTAGGGAGTGGTATGGCTACACCTTC
j_call: TRBJ2-3; d_call: -; v_call: TRBV19; clone_size: once; cdr3_aa: CASGAGLSTDTQYF; cdr3_nt: TGTGCCAGTGGGGCGGGCCTCTCCACAGATACGCAGTATTTT
j_call: TRBJ2-1; d_call: -; v_call: TRBV10-3; clone_size: -; cdr3_aa: CAISESSSSYNEQFF; cdr3_nt: TGTGCCATCAGTGAGTCGAGTTCGTCCTACAATGAGCAGTTCTTC
j_call: TRBJ2-2; d_call: -; v_call: TRBV18; clone_size: -; cdr3_aa: CASSPTAANTGELFF; cdr3_nt: TGTGCCAGCTCACCGACGGCTGCGAACACCGGGGAGCTGTTTTTT
j_call: TRBJ2-7; d_call: TRBD1; v_call: TRBV28; clone_size: -; cdr3_aa: CASRNGRGPYEQYF; cdr3_nt: TGTGCCAGCAGGAACGGCAGGGGGCCCTACGAGCAGTACTTC
j_call: TRBJ2-1; d_call: TRBD2; v_call: TRBV6-5; clone_size: -; cdr3_aa: CASHPAGGRNEQFF; cdr3_nt: TGTGCCAGCCACCCTGCGGGAGGTAGGAATGAGCAGTTCTTC
j_call: TRBJ2-3; d_call: TRBD2; v_call: TRBV7-3; clone_size: -; cdr3_aa: CASSLKGGRADTQYF; cdr3_nt: TGTGCCAGCAGCTTAAAAGGCGGGAGGGCAGATACGCAGTATTTT
j_call: TRBJ2-3; d_call: -; v_call: TRBV5-4; clone_size: -; cdr3_aa: CASSLGGNTRTDTQYF; cdr3_nt: TGTGCCAGCAGCTTGGGAGGGAACACCCGGACAGATACGCAGTATTTT
j_call: TRBJ2-4; d_call: -; v_call: TRBV2; clone_size: -; cdr3_aa: CASRILAKNIQYF; cdr3_nt: TGTGCCAGCAGGATTTTGGCCAAAAACATTCAGTACTTC
j_call: TRBJ1-3; d_call: TRBD1; v_call: TRBV27; clone_size: -; cdr3_aa: CASKSSTGGGNTIYF; cdr3_nt: TGTGCCAGCAAATCGAGCACAGGGGGTGGAAACACCATATATTTT
j_call: TRBJ2-3; d_call: TRBD2; v_call: TRBV19; clone_size: -; cdr3_aa: CASSGAGGNTDTQYF; cdr3_nt: TGTGCCAGTAGTGGCGCGGGGGGAAACACAGATACGCAGTATTTT
j_call: TRBJ2-2; d_call: TRBD2; v_call: TRBV5-5; clone_size: once; cdr3_aa: CASSLTSGITGELFF; cdr3_nt: TGTGCCAGCAGCTTGACTAGCGGGATCACCGGGGAGCTGTTTTTT
j_call: TRBJ1-3; d_call: TRBD1; v_call: TRBV5-5; clone_size: once; cdr3_aa: CASSFEEGASSGNTIYF; cdr3_nt: TGTGCCAGCAGCTTTGAAGAGGGGGCGAGCTCTGGAAACACCATATATTTT
j_call: TRBJ1-5; d_call: -; v_call: TRBV7-2; clone_size: -; cdr3_aa: CASSLGGTNQPQHF; cdr3_nt: TGTGCCAGCAGCTTAGGAGGGACTAATCAGCCCCAGCATTTT
j_call: TRBJ2-3; d_call: TRBD2; v_call: TRBV6-1; clone_size: -; cdr3_aa: CASSERSGRTDTQYF; cdr3_nt: TGTGCCAGCAGTGAAAGAAGCGGGAGAACAGATACGCAGTATTTT
j_call: TRBJ2-2; d_call: TRBD1; v_call: TRBV27; clone_size: -; cdr3_aa: CASSPDRAGELFF; cdr3_nt: TGTGCCAGCAGTCCGGACAGGGCCGGGGAGCTGTTTTTT
j_call: TRBJ2-3; d_call: TRBD1; v_call: TRBV7-9; clone_size: -; cdr3_aa: CASSSPRRGDTQYF; cdr3_nt: TGTGCCAGCAGCTCTCCCCGCAGGGGGGATACGCAGTATTTT
j_call: TRBJ1-1; d_call: -; v_call: TRBV19; clone_size: once; cdr3_aa: CASSRGGGTEAFF; cdr3_nt: TGTGCCAGTAGTCGTGGAGGGGGAACTGAAGCTTTCTTT
j_call: TRBJ2-1; d_call: -; v_call: TRBV7-9; clone_size: -; cdr3_aa: CASSPRLGELYEQFF; cdr3_nt: TGTGCCAGCAGTCCAAGGTTGGGGGAGTTGTATGAGCAGTTCTTC
j_call: TRBJ2-1; d_call: TRBD2; v_call: TRBV5-1; clone_size: -; cdr3_aa: CASYTMGLAGNNEQFF; cdr3_nt: TGCGCCAGCTATACCATGGGACTAGCGGGGAACAATGAGCAGTTCTTC
j_call: TRBJ2-1; d_call: -; v_call: TRBV15; clone_size: -; cdr3_aa: CATSKVTPDEQFF; cdr3_nt: TGTGCCACCAGCAAAGTGACCCCTGATGAGCAGTTCTTC
j_call: TRBJ2-2; d_call: -; v_call: TRBV7-2; clone_size: -; cdr3_aa: CASSFNRANGELFF; cdr3_nt: TGTGCCAGCAGCTTCAACAGGGCTAACGGGGAGCTGTTTTTT
j_call: TRBJ2-3; d_call: -; v_call: TRBV19; clone_size: -; cdr3_aa: CASSTPGLIDTQYF; cdr3_nt: TGTGCCAGTAGTACGCCGGGACTTATCGATACGCAGTATTTT
j_call: TRBJ2-5; d_call: -; v_call: TRBV30; clone_size: -; cdr3_aa: CAWSGGREETQYF; cdr3_nt: TGTGCCTGGAGTGGGGGCAGAGAAGAGACCCAGTACTTC
j_call: TRBJ2-7; d_call: TRBD1; v_call: TRBV18; clone_size: -; cdr3_aa: CASSLFPPGGSASYEQYF; cdr3_nt: TGTGCCAGCTCACTTTTCCCTCCAGGGGGATCGGCCTCCTACGAGCAGTACTTC
j_call: TRBJ1-5; d_call: -; v_call: TRBV2; clone_size: once; cdr3_aa: CASSEQLSNQPQHF; cdr3_nt: TGTGCCAGCAGTGAACAGCTTAGCAATCAGCCCCAGCATTTT
j_call: TRBJ1-1; d_call: -; v_call: TRBV2; clone_size: -; cdr3_aa: CASSENRDGTEAFF; cdr3_nt: TGTGCCAGCAGTGAAAACAGGGATGGCACTGAAGCTTTCTTT
j_call: TRBJ2-7; d_call: TRBD1; v_call: TRBV2; clone_size: -; cdr3_aa: CASDRGSSYEQYF; cdr3_nt: TGTGCCAGTGACAGGGGGAGCTCCTACGAGCAGTACTTC
j_call: TRBJ2-7; d_call: -; v_call: TRBV6-6; clone_size: -; cdr3_aa: CASSYSPPSGEQYF; cdr3_nt: TGTGCCAGCAGTTACTCTCCTCCCAGCGGCGAGCAGTACTTC
j_call: TRBJ2-5; d_call: TRBD2; v_call: TRBV28; clone_size: -; cdr3_aa: CASSSRGASGRETQYF; cdr3_nt: TGTGCCAGCAGTTCTCGTGGGGCTAGCGGGAGGGAGACCCAGTACTTC
j_call: TRBJ2-5; d_call: -; v_call: TRBV29-1; clone_size: -; cdr3_aa: CSAQGTNYQETQYF; cdr3_nt: TGCAGCGCTCAGGGGACAAACTACCAAGAGACCCAGTACTTC
j_call: TRBJ2-4; d_call: TRBD1; v_call: TRBV7-2; clone_size: -; cdr3_aa: CASSTRTGLAKNIQYF; cdr3_nt: TGTGCCAGCAGCACCCGGACAGGTTTAGCCAAAAACATTCAGTACTTC
j_call: TRBJ2-1; d_call: -; v_call: TRBV7-2; clone_size: -; cdr3_aa: CASSARQRGNEQFF; cdr3_nt: TGTGCCAGCAGCGCCCGCCAGAGGGGCAATGAGCAGTTCTTC
j_call: TRBJ2-3; d_call: TRBD2; v_call: TRBV10-3; clone_size: -; cdr3_aa: CAISRTSGGADTQYF; cdr3_nt: TGTGCCATCAGCCGAACTAGCGGGGGCGCAGATACGCAGTATTTT
j_call: TRBJ2-2; d_call: -; v_call: TRBV5-1; clone_size: -; cdr3_aa: CASSLDPGGRDTGELFF; cdr3_nt: TGCGCCAGCAGCTTGGATCCAGGGGGGCGAGACACCGGGGAGCTGTTTTTT
j_call: TRBJ1-5; d_call: TRBD1; v_call: TRBV27; clone_size: -; cdr3_aa: CASRPEDRGNQPQHF; cdr3_nt: TGTGCCAGCAGGCCAGAAGACAGGGGCAATCAGCCCCAGCATTTT
j_call: TRBJ1-1; d_call: -; v_call: TRBV5-1; clone_size: few; cdr3_aa: CASRGGLQGITEAFF; cdr3_nt: TGCGCCAGCAGGGGGGGACTCCAGGGGATCACTGAAGCTTTCTTT
j_call: TRBJ1-1; d_call: TRBD1; v_call: TRBV5-1; clone_size: -; cdr3_aa: CASRRTGLNTEAFF; cdr3_nt: TGCGCCAGCAGACGGACAGGACTCAACACTGAAGCTTTCTTT
j_call: TRBJ2-1; d_call: TRBD2; v_call: TRBV27; clone_size: -; cdr3_aa: CASSSGRSRNEQFF; cdr3_nt: TGTGCCAGCAGTTCCGGGAGGAGTCGCAATGAGCAGTTCTTC
j_call: TRBJ2-3; d_call: TRBD2; v_call: TRBV5-1; clone_size: -; cdr3_aa: CASSLGLAVFDTQYF; cdr3_nt: TGCGCCAGCAGTCTGGGACTAGCGGTTTTTGATACGCAGTATTTT
j_call: TRBJ2-1; d_call: TRBD2; v_call: TRBV30; clone_size: -; cdr3_aa: CAWNQGLAGGVGEQFF; cdr3_nt: TGTGCCTGGAATCAGGGACTAGCGGGAGGAGTCGGTGAGCAGTTCTTC
j_call: TRBJ2-3; d_call: TRBD2; v_call: TRBV6-4; clone_size: once; cdr3_aa: CATSSGASTDTQYF; cdr3_nt: TGTGCCACCTCTAGCGGGGCTAGCACAGATACGCAGTATTTT
j_call: TRBJ2-1; d_call: -; v_call: TRBV10-1; clone_size: -; cdr3_aa: CASRDDYNEQFF; cdr3_nt: TGCGCCAGCAGGGACGACTACAATGAGCAGTTCTTC
j_call: TRBJ1-5; d_call: -; v_call: TRBV19; clone_size: -; cdr3_aa: CASRRLYSNQPQHF; cdr3_nt: TGTGCCAGTAGGCGGCTGTATAGCAATCAGCCCCAGCATTTT
j_call: TRBJ2-1; d_call: -; v_call: TRBV7-8; clone_size: -; cdr3_aa: CASSLFGLQEQFF; cdr3_nt: TGTGCCAGCAGCTTATTCGGACTTCAAGAGCAGTTCTTC
j_call: TRBJ2-2; d_call: -; v_call: TRBV9; clone_size: -; cdr3_aa: CASSVWQTSTGELFF; cdr3_nt: TGTGCCAGCAGCGTATGGCAGACTTCCACCGGGGAGCTGTTTTTT
j_call: TRBJ2-7; d_call: TRBD1; v_call: TRBV11-2; clone_size: -; cdr3_aa: CASSLPGGYEQYF; cdr3_nt: TGTGCCAGCAGCTTACCAGGGGGCTACGAGCAGTACTTC
j_call: TRBJ1-3; d_call: -; v_call: TRBV6-1; clone_size: -; cdr3_aa: CASSEQGGSGNTIYF; cdr3_nt: TGTGCCAGCAGTGAGCAGGGCGGCAGTGGAAACACCATATATTTT
j_call: TRBJ2-7; d_call: TRBD2; v_call: TRBV7-2; clone_size: -; cdr3_aa: CASSFGRIYEQYF; cdr3_nt: TGTGCCAGCAGCTTCGGGAGGATCTACGAGCAGTACTTC